Following are 7 T cell receptor beta chains from one sample sequenced in a study of graft-versus-host responses after intestinal transplantation. Their recognized antigens are unknown. Method: immunoSEQ multiplex PCR; TCRdb's copy keeps in-frame clones and lacks some. The sample has about 120,000 clones, 90% to 95% seen once. The sequences come from unstimulated CD8+ T cells sorted from spleen or lymph node cells, collected before intestinal transplant. The receptors come from a human donor who received an intestinal transplant.

The chain recombines TRBV2 with TRBJ2-3; 11 bases fit TRBD2. J lost 6 bases, V lost 5 bases, and 7 bases had no gene match. In germline, CDR1 is SNHLY, CDR2 FYNNEI. The CDR3 contains 15 residues. CDR3: CASSYMTSGTDTQYF. The DNA for the CDR3 is TGTGCCAGCAGTTATATGACTAGCGGGACTGATACGCAGTATTTT.

The count of this clone is one. This chain connects TRBV30 to TRBJ1-2, with a possible D match to TRBD1 (5 bases). The V end was cut by 2 bases, the J end by 6 bases, with 13 bases between. This CDR3 region has 13 residues. In germline, CDR1 is GTSNPN, CDR2 SVGIG (reference sequence). In DNA form, the CDR3 reads TGTGCCTGGAGTCCGCCGCCGGGACATGGCTACACCTTC. It encodes CAWSPPPGHGYTF. The full variable domain, with the rest looked up from reference TRBV30 and TRBJ1-2, is SQTIHQWPATLVQPVGSPLSLECTVEGTSNPNLYWYRQAAGRGLQLLFYSVGIGQISSEVPQNLSASRPQDRQFILSSKKLLLSDSGFYLCAWSPPPGHGYTFGSGTRLTVV.

The chain recombines TRBV6-5 with TRBJ1-1; D gene uncertain. The V and J ends lost 8 bases and 5 bases respectively, with 15 bases between them. Germline V gives CDR1 MNHEY, CDR2 SVGAGI. CDR3 length: 13 amino acids. CDR3: CASFKRGQTEAFF. Written as DNA, the CDR3 is TGTGCCAGCTTTAAGAGAGGGCAGACTGAAGCTTTCTTT.

V gene TRBV6-1 combines with J gene TRBJ2-1, with D hard to call. Germline CDR1 is MNHNS and CDR2 is SASEGT. The V gene lost 6 bases and the J gene lost 7 bases, with 4 bases spanning the gap. The CDR3 covers 10 residues. The DNA of the CDR3 is TGTGCCAGCAGCTTGAATGAGCAGTTCTTC. Encoded protein: CASSLNEQFF.

The chain combines TRBV7-3 with TRBJ2-1, with D hard to call. In germline, CDR1 is SGHTA, CDR2 FQGTGA. The CDR3 is 15 amino acids. V gave up 2 bases and J gave up 2 bases, with 10 bases separating them. The CDR3 region is CASSLRRNPYNEQFF. The CDR3 coding sequence is TGTGCCAGCAGCTTACGCCGGAACCCCTACAATGAGCAGTTCTTC.

The chain uses TRBV4-2 and TRBJ2-5; no definite D call. The end of the DNA is better explained by TRBJ2-7, so the J call may be wrong. Germline V gives CDR1 LGHNA, CDR2 YNFKEQ. The CDR3 is made up of 12 amino acids. CDR3 DNA sequence: TGTGCCAGCAGCCAATCTACTGACGAGCAGTACTTC. Encoded protein: CASSQSTDEQYF.

This rearrangement joins TRBV5-1 to TRBJ1-2, with D perhaps matching TRBD1 (6 bases). Germline CDR1 SGHRS, CDR2 YFSETQ. V lost 2 bases and J 6 bases, leaving 14 bases between the germline ends. The CDR3 has 14 residues. Written as DNA, the CDR3 is TGCGCCAGCAGCTTTGGGCAGGGGAGGAATGGCTACACCTTC. Protein product: CASSFGQGRNGYTF.